This T cell receptor beta chain was captured by sequencing in a study of T-cell memory formation after mild COVID-19. About the study: TCR clusters mostly belonged to single donors. Study-wide results and limits: That cross-reactive memory joined was suggested by some responding clones appearing in pre-infection memory. Whether day 37 second-wave clones are SARS-CoV-2-specific was not confirmed. Shrinking CD4+ clones resided mostly in CM and EM, and CD8+ ones in EMRA.

The CDR3 runs 13 residues. Germline-derived CDR1 and CDR2 are LGHNA and YSLEER. This clonotype has just a few counts. Its cognate antigen is unknown. The junction departs from germline at one end; a sequencing error may be responsible. From the 5' RACE reads, TCRdb called clonotypes with MiXCR, one entry per CDR3 protein. The sample shows 150,000 or so distinct CDR3 sequences, around 10% of them seen only once. The chain carries TRBV4-3 and TRBJ2-1, with D unresolved. Sequenced material: PBMCs or a T cell subset sorted from them (not recorded which). The clonotype comes from a man aged 18 to 29 who had mild COVID-19 (a few samples of this study predate the infection). Cell type and time point are not known. CDR3: CASSQDVLYLPIF. The CDR3 coding sequence is TGCGCCAGCAGCCAAGATGTCCTTTACCTACCGATCTTC.